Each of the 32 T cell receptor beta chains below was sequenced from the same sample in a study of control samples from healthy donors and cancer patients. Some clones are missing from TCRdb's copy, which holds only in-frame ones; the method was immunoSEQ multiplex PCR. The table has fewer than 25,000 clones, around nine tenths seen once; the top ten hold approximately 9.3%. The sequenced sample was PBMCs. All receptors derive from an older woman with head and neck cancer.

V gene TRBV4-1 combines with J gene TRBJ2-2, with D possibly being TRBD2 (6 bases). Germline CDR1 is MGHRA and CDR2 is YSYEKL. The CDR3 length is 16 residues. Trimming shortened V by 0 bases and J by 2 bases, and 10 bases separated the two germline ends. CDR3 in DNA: TGCGCCAGCAGCCAAGATCCCGGGGGAAACACCGGGGAGCTGTTTTTT. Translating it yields CASSQDPGGNTGELFF.

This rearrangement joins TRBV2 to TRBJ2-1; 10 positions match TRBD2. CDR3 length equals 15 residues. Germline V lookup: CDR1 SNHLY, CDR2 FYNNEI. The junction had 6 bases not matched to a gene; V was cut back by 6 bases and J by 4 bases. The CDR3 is CASRLTSGPYNEQFF. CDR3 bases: TGTGCCAGCAGGTTGACTAGCGGGCCTTACAATGAGCAGTTCTTC.

CDR3 nucleotides: TGTGCCAGCAGCCCCGGAGGGGTCCTCTCAACTAATGAAAAACTGTTTTTT. It translates to CASSPGGVLSTNEKLFF. V usage is TRBV28 and J usage is TRBJ1-4; possible D gene TRBD1, 5 bases. Per germline, CDR1 MDHEN and CDR2 SYDVKM. The CDR3 covers 17 residues. Trimming took off 6 bases at V and 0 bases at J, with 17 bases between the two ends. The variable domain in full, completed from reference TRBV28 and TRBJ1-4, reads DVKVTQSSRYLVKRTGEKVFLECVQDMDHENMFWYRQDPGLGLRLIYFSYDVKMKEKGDIPEGYSVSREKKERFSLILESASTNQTSMYLCASSPGGVLSTNEKLFFGSGTQLSVL.

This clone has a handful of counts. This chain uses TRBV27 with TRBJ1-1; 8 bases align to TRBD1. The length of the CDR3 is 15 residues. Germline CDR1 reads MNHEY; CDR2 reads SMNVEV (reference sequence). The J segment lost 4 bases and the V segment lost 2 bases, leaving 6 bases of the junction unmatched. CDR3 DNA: TGTGCCAGCAGTTTACTGGACAGGGTTGGCACTGAAGCTTTCTTT. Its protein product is CASSLLDRVGTEAFF.

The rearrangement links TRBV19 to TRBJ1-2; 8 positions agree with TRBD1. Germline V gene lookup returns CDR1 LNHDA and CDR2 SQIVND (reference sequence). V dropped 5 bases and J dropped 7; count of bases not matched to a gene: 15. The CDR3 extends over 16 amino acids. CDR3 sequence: CASSPQKAGGVIGYTF. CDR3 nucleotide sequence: TGTGCCAGTAGTCCTCAGAAAGCAGGGGGCGTGATTGGCTACACCTTC. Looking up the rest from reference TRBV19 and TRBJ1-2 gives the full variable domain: DGGITQSPKYLFRKEGQNVTLSCEQNLNHDAMYWYRQDPGQGLRLIYYSQIVNDFQKGDIAEGYSVSREKKESFPLTVTSAQKNPTAFYLCASSPQKAGGVIGYTFGSGTRLTVV.

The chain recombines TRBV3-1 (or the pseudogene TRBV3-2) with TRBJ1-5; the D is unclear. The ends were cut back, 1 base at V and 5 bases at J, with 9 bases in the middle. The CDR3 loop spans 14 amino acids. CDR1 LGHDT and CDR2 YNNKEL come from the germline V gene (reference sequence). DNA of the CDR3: TGTGCCAGCAGCCAAGTGGTTGTCCATCAGCCCCAGCATTTT. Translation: CASSQVVVHQPQHF.

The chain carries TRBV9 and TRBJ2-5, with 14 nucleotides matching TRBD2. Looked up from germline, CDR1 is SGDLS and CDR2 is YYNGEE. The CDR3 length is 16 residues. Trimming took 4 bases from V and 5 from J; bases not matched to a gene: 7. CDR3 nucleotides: TGTGCCAGCAGCCCTAGGACTAGCGGGAGGCAGGAGACCCAGTACTTC. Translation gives CASSPRTSGRQETQYF.

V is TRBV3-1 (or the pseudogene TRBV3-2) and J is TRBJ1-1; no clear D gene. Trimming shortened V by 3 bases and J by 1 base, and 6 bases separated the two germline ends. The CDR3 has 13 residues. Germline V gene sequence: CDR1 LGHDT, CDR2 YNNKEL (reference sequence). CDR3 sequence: CASSQRQNTEAFF. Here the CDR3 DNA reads TGTGCCAGCAGCCAGAGACAGAACACTGAAGCTTTCTTT.

Here the CDR3 reads CASSYPQGRQPQHF. The CDR3 DNA follows: TGTGCCAGCAGTTACCCTCAGGGACGTCAGCCCCAGCATTTT. The rearrangement uses TRBV6-2 or TRBV6-3 and TRBJ1-5; possibly TRBD1 for D (5 bases). V was pared by 2 bases and J by 6 bases, with 11 bases between. The CDR3 sequence is 14 residues long. Looked up from germline, CDR1 is MNHEY and CDR2 is SVGEGT.

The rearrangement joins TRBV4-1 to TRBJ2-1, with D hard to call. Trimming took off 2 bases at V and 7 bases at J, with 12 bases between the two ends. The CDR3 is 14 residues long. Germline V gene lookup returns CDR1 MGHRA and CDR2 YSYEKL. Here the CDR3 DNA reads TGCGCCAGCAGCCAATCGGCTTTACCGAATGAGCAGTTCTTC. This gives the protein CASSQSALPNEQFF.

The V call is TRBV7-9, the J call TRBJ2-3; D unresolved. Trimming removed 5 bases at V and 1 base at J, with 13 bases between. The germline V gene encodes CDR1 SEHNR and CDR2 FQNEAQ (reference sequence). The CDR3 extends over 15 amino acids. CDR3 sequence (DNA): TGTGCCAGCAGCCCAGCGAGGTTCGGCACAGATACGCAGTATTTT. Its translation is CASSPARFGTDTQYF. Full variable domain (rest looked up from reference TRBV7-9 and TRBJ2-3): DTGVSQNPRHKITKRGQNVTFRCDPISEHNRLYWYRQTLGQGPEFLTYFQNEAQLEKSRLLSDRFSAERPKGSFSTLEIQRTEQGDSAMYLCASSPARFGTDTQYFGPGTRLTVL.

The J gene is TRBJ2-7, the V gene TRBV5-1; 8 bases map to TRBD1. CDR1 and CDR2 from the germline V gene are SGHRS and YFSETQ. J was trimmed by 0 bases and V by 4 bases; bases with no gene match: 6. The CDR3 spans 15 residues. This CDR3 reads CASSPGQGFSYEQYF. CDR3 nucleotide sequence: TGCGCCAGCAGCCCCGGACAGGGATTCTCCTACGAGCAGTACTTC.

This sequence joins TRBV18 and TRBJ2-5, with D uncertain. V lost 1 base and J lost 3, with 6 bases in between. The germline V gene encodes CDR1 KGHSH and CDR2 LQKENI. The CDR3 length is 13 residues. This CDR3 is CASSPRNEETQYF. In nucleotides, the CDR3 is TGTGCCAGCTCACCACGGAATGAAGAGACCCAGTACTTC. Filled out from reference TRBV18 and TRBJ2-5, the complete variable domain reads NAGVMQNPRHLVRRRGQEARLRCSPMKGHSHVYWYRQLPEEGLKFMVYLQKENIIDESGMPKERFSAEFPKEGPSILRIQQVVRGDSAAYFCASSPRNEETQYFGPGTRLLVL.

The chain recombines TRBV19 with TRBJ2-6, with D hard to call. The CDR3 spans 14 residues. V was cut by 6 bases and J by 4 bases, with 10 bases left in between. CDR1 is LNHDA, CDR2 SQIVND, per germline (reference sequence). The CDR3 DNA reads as TGTGCCAGTAGGGACGTAGGGGGGGCCAACGTCCTGACTTTC. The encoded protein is CASRDVGGANVLTF.

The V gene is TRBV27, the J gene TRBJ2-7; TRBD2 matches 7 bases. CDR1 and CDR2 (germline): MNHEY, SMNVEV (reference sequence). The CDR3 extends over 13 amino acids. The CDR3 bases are TGTGCAACCCGGGAGGACTGGTCCTACGAGCAGTACTTC. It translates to CATREDWSYEQYF.

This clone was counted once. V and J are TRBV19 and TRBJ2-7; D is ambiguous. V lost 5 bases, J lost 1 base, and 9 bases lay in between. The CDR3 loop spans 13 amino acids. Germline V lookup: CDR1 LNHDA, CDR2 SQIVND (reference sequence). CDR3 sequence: CASSRRNSYEQYF. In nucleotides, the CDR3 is TGTGCCAGTAGTCGAAGGAATTCCTACGAGCAGTACTTC.

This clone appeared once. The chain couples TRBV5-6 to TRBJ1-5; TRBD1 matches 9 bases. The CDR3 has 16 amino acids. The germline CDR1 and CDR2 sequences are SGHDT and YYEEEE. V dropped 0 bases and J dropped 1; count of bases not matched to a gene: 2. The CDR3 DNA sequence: TGTGCCAGCAGCTTGGCCGGACAGGGGAGCAATCAGCCCCAGCATTTT. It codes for CASSLAGQGSNQPQHF.

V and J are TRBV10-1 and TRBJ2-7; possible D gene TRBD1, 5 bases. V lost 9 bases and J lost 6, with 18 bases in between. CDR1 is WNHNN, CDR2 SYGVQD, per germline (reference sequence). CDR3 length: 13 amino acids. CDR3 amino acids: CARPGHTTGEQYF. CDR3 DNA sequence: TGCGCCAGACCAGGGCACACCACGGGCGAGCAGTACTTC.

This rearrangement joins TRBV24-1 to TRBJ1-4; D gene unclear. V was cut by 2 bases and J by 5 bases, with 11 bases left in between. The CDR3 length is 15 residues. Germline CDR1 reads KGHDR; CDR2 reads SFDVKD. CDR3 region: CATSDSRTGNEKLFF. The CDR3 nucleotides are TGTGCCACCAGTGATTCCCGGACGGGAAATGAAAAACTGTTTTTT.

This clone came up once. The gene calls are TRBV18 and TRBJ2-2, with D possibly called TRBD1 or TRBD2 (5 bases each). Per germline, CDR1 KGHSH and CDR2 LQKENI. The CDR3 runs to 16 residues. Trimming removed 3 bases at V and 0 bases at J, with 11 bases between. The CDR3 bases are TGTGCCAGCTCACCGAGGGACCAAACGAACACCGGGGAGCTGTTTTTT. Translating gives CASSPRDQTNTGELFF.

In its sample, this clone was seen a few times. CDR3 protein: CASRGQGNEQFF. The CDR3 DNA follows: TGTGCCAGCAGGGGACAGGGCAATGAGCAGTTCTTC. The chain couples TRBV12-3 or TRBV12-4 to TRBJ2-1; 9 positions match TRBD1. This CDR3 has 12 residues. V shed 6 bases and J 6 bases; nucleotides not matched to a gene: 0.

The DNA of the CDR3 is TGTGCCAGCACTCCGGGCAGCCTAGCGGGAGTACCTAGCTCCTACGAGCAGTACTTC. Amino acids: CASTPGSLAGVPSSYEQYF. J is TRBJ2-7 and V is TRBV28, with TRBD2 identical over 10 bases. The CDR3 is made up of 19 amino acids. The germline V gene has CDR1 MDHEN and CDR2 SYDVKM. The trim removed 7 bases at V and 0 bases at J, leaving 18 bases unmatched.

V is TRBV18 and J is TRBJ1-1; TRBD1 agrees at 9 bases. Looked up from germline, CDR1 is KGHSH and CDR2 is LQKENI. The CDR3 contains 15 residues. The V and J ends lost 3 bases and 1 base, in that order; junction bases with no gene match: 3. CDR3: CASSPPGQGNTEAFF. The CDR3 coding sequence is TGTGCCAGCTCACCTCCGGGACAGGGGAACACTGAAGCTTTCTTT. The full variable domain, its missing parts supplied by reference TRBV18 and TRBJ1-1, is NAGVMQNPRHLVRRRGQEARLRCSPMKGHSHVYWYRQLPEEGLKFMVYLQKENIIDESGMPKERFSAEFPKEGPSILRIQQVVRGDSAAYFCASSPPGQGNTEAFFGQGTRLTVV.

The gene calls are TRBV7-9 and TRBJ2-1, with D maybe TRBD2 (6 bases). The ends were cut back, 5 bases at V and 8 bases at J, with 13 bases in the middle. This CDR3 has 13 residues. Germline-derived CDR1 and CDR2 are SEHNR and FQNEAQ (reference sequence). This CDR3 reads CASSPWGEDEQFF. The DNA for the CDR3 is TGTGCCAGCAGCCCCTGGGGGGAGGATGAGCAGTTCTTC.

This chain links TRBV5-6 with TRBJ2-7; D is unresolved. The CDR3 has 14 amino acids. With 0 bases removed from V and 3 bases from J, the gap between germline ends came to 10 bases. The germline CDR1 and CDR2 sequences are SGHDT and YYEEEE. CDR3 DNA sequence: TGTGCCAGCAGCTTGGCCCCGGGTAACTACGAGCAGTACTTC. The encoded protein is CASSLAPGNYEQYF. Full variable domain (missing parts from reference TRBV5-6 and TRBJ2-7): DAGVTQSPTHLIKTRGQQVTLRCSPKSGHDTVSWYQQALGQGPQFIFQYYEEEERQRGNFPDRFSGHQFPNYSSELNVNALLLGDSALYLCASSLAPGNYEQYFGPGTRLTVT.

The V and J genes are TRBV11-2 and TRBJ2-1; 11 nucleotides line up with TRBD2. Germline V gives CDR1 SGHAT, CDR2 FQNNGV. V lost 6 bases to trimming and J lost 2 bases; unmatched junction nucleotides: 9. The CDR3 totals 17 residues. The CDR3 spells CASRSISSGRTYNEQFF. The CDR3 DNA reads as TGTGCCAGCAGGTCGATTTCTAGCGGGAGGACCTACAATGAGCAGTTCTTC.

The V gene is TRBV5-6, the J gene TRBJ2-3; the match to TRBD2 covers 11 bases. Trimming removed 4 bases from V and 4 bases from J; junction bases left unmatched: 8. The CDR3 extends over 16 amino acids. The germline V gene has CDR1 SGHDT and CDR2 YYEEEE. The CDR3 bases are TGTGCCAGCAGCGGACCGGGACTAGCGGCGTCAGATACGCAGTATTTT. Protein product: CASSGPGLAASDTQYF.

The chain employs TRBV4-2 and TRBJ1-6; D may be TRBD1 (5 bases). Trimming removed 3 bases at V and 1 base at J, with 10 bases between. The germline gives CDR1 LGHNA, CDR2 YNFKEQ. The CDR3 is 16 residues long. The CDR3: CASSHREGSYNSPLHF. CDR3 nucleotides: TGTGCCAGCAGCCACAGGGAAGGGTCCTATAATTCACCCCTCCACTTT.

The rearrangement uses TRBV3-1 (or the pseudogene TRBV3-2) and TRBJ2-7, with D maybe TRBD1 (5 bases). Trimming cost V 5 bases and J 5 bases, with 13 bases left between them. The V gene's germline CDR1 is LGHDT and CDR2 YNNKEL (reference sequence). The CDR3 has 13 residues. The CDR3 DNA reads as TGTGCCAGCAGCTACCAGGGATTCCACGAGCAGTACTTC. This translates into CASSYQGFHEQYF.

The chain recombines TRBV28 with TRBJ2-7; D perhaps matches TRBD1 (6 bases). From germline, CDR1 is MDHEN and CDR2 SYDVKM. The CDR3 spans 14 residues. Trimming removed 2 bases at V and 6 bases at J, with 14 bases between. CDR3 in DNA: TGTGCCAGCAGTTTAAGGGGGACCCTCCTCGAGCAGTACTTC. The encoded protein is CASSLRGTLLEQYF.

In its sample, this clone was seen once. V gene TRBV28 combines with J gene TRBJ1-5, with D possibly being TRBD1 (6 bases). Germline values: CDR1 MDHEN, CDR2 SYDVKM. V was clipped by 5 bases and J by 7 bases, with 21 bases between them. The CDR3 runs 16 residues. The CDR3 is CASSVQGKHPSQPQHF. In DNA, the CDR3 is TGTGCCAGCAGTGTCCAGGGGAAGCACCCTTCCCAGCCCCAGCATTTT.

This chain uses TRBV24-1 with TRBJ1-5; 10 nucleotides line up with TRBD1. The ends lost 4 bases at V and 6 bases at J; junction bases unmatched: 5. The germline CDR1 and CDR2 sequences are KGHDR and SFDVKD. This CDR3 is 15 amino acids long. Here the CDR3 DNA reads TGTGCCACCAGTGACCCCGACAGGGGGCGTCAGCCCCAGCATTTT. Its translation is CATSDPDRGRQPQHF.